The rows below give T cell receptor beta chains drawn from one sample of a study of cytomegalovirus exposure and HLA in healthy donors. Clones were sequenced by immunoSEQ multiplex PCR, and TCRdb holds only the in-frame ones, with some missing. This sample carries 160,000 or so clones, over 75% of them seen once, and the ten largest clones take 1.3%. The specimen sequenced was PBMCs. Receptor source: a man in his fifties or sixties in good health and CMV-seropositive. Both conserved end residues are part of each CDR3. Each record gives: V gene, D gene, J gene, clone size, CDR3 protein, CDR3 DNA. A D gene is named only where the DNA matches it firmly. Size is omitted from some rows. Given values are once, few, many or a class for expanded clones.

>TRBV30|TRBD2|TRBJ2-7|.
CAWSRRGSGRVLSYEQYF
TGTGCCTGGAGCCGCCGCGGTAGCGGGAGGGTTCTCTCGTACGAGCAGTACTTC
>TRBV2|.|TRBJ2-4|once
CASRETENIQYF
TGTGCCAGCAGAGAGACAGAAAACATTCAGTACTTC
>TRBV10-3|.|TRBJ1-1|.
CAISESTGNTEAFF
TGTGCCATCAGTGAGTCGACAGGGAACACTGAAGCTTTCTTT
>TRBV28|TRBD2|TRBJ2-5|.
CASTGASGFPETQYF
TGTGCCAGCACCGGGGCTAGCGGTTTTCCAGAGACCCAGTACTTC
>TRBV10-3|.|TRBJ1-5|.
CAISESGGGQPQHF
TGTGCCATCAGTGAGTCGGGGGGTGGTCAGCCCCAGCATTTT
>TRBV6-5|TRBD1|TRBJ1-1|once
CASSYGGQVNTEAFF
TGTGCCAGCAGTTACGGGGGACAGGTGAACACTGAAGCTTTCTTT
>TRBV2|.|TRBJ2-7|.
CASTQRGASYEQYF
TGTGCCAGCACCCAACGGGGGGCGTCCTACGAGCAGTACTTC
>TRBV7-9|.|TRBJ1-2|.
CASSYRGEDYGYTF
TGTGCCAGCAGCTACCGGGGAGAAGACTATGGCTACACCTTC
>TRBV5-4|TRBD2|TRBJ2-5|.
CASSLPGLAGKETQYF
TGTGCCAGCAGCTTGCCCGGACTAGCGGGGAAAGAGACCCAGTACTTC
>TRBV7-9|.|TRBJ1-1|.
CASSLDGALGNTEAFF
TGTGCCAGCAGCTTAGACGGAGCGTTGGGGAACACTGAAGCTTTCTTT
>TRBV2|TRBD2|TRBJ2-7|.
CASSGLAGASYEQYF
TGTGCCAGCAGTGGGCTAGCGGGAGCGTCCTACGAGCAGTACTTC
>TRBV15|TRBD1|TRBJ1-5|.
CATSLGTGRSNQPQHF
TGTGCCACCAGCCTAGGGACAGGGAGAAGCAATCAGCCCCAGCATTTT
>TRBV6-5|TRBD1|TRBJ2-7|few
CATSNTGTGTYEQYF
TGTGCCACCTCCAATACCGGGACAGGTACCTACGAGCAGTACTTC
>TRBV28|.|TRBJ1-2|.
CASTLQGGKNYGYTF
TGTGCCAGCACCCTCCAAGGAGGAAAGAACTATGGCTACACCTTC
>TRBV6-1|.|TRBJ2-3|.
CASSRDSLARDTQYF
TGTGCCAGCAGTAGGGACTCCCTTGCGAGAGATACGCAGTATTTT
>TRBV27|.|TRBJ2-2|once
CASSLLTSGGELFF
TGTGCCAGCAGTTTATTGACTTCGGGCGGGGAGCTGTTTTTT
>TRBV7-8|.|TRBJ2-5|.
CASSIMPGQSQETQYF
TGTGCCAGCAGCATTATGCCAGGGCAGTCCCAAGAGACCCAGTACTTC
>TRBV5-1|TRBD1|TRBJ1-3|.
CASSLHAGTDSGNTIYF
TGCGCCAGCAGCTTGCACGCGGGGACAGACTCTGGAAACACCATATATTTT
>TRBV9|TRBD2|TRBJ2-5|.
CASSRGLAGAETQYF
TGTGCCAGCAGCAGGGGACTAGCGGGAGCAGAGACCCAGTACTTC
>TRBV27|.|TRBJ2-1|.
CASSKLGWYNEQFF
TGTGCCAGCAGTAAACTAGGGTGGTACAATGAGCAGTTCTTC
>TRBV4-2|.|TRBJ2-5|.
CASSQEEETQYF
TGTGCCAGCAGCCAAGAGGAGGAGACCCAGTACTTC
>TRBV27|TRBD1|TRBJ1-2|.
CASSQDRGKRYTF
TGTGCCAGCAGCCAGGACAGGGGAAAGCGCTACACCTTC
>TRBV7-2|TRBD1|TRBJ2-3|.
CASSPQGVTDTQYF
TGTGCCAGCAGCCCTCAGGGGGTGACAGATACGCAGTATTTT
>TRBV29-1|TRBD2|TRBJ2-7|once
CSVVIAGDEQYF
TGCAGCGTTGTTATAGCGGGGGACGAGCAGTACTTC
>TRBV12-2|.|TRBJ2-3|.
CASRRDVGGASGETSTDTQYF
TGTGCAAGTCGCCGTGACGTGGGTGGGGCTAGCGGGGAAACTAGCACAGATACGCAGTATTTT
>TRBV18|TRBD2|TRBJ2-7|.
CASSPVSGGNEQYF
TGTGCCAGCTCACCCGTATCGGGGGGGAACGAGCAGTACTTC
>TRBV5-1|.|TRBJ1-2|.
CASSLAAGVFGYTF
TGCGCCAGCAGCTTGGCGGCAGGGGTCTTTGGCTACACCTTC
>TRBV7-3|.|TRBJ2-5|.
CASSLGGAGETQYF
TGTGCCAGCAGCTTAGGTGGAGCTGGTGAGACCCAGTACTTC
>TRBV15|TRBD2|TRBJ2-7|.
CATSLAGDAVEQYF
TGTGCCACCAGCTTGGCGGGGGATGCGGTAGAGCAGTACTTC
>TRBV5-5|.|TRBJ2-1|few
CASSLGALIDEQFF
TGTGCCAGCAGCTTGGGGGCCCTAATCGATGAGCAGTTCTTC
>TRBV4-1|.|TRBJ2-2|.
CASSPSGPGELFF
TGCGCCAGCAGCCCTTCTGGGCCCGGGGAGCTGTTTTTT
>TRBV19|TRBD1|TRBJ2-3|.
CASSTTGADTQYF
TGTGCCAGTAGTACGACAGGGGCGGATACGCAGTATTTT
>TRBV5-6|TRBD1|TRBJ2-7|.
CASSKRTGINEQYF
TGTGCCAGCAGCAAGCGGACAGGAATCAACGAGCAGTACTTC
>TRBV4-2|TRBD1|TRBJ1-4|.
CASSQIHFRGQGNEKLFF
TGTGCCAGCAGCCAGATTCATTTCAGGGGACAGGGGAATGAAAAACTGTTTTTT
>TRBV18|.|TRBJ2-3|.
CASSGGGAGTDTQYF
TGTGCCAGCTCCGGAGGGGGCGCGGGGACAGATACGCAGTATTTT
>TRBV30|.|TRBJ2-4|few
CAWLAVAKNIQYF
TGTGCCTGGCTGGCGGTAGCCAAAAACATTCAGTACTTC
>TRBV5-8|TRBD1|TRBJ1-5|.
CASSKDRVNQPQHF
TGTGCCAGCAGCAAGGACAGGGTTAATCAGCCCCAGCATTTT
>TRBV7-3|TRBD2|TRBJ2-3|.
CASSLSGGLGDTQYF
TGTGCCAGCAGCTTGTCGGGGGGTCTGGGAGATACGCAGTATTTT
>TRBV7-3|TRBD2|TRBJ2-1|.
CASRRTSGRLDEQFF
TGTGCCAGCAGACGGACTAGCGGGAGATTGGATGAGCAGTTCTTC
>TRBV7-3|TRBD1|TRBJ1-3|.
CASSLGTGGNTIYF
TGTGCCAGCAGCTTAGGGACAGGGGGAAACACCATATATTTT
>TRBV25-1|.|TRBJ1-1|.
CASSVGGGRNTEAFF
TGTGCCAGCAGTGTAGGCGGGGGCAGGAACACTGAAGCTTTCTTT
>TRBV6-1|.|TRBJ2-1|.
CASSALNYNEQFF
TGTGCCAGCAGTGCCCTAAATTACAATGAGCAGTTCTTC
>TRBV7-9|.|TRBJ2-5|.
CATSREDRGGDETQYF
TGTGCCACTTCGAGGGAGGACAGAGGGGGGGACGAGACCCAGTACTTC
>TRBV11-2|.|TRBJ2-3|.
CASSQTRLDTQYF
TGTGCCAGCAGCCAAACGAGATTAGATACGCAGTATTTT
>TRBV7-2|.|TRBJ1-5|.
CASSLGTAAGQPQHF
TGTGCCAGCAGCTTAGGGACGGCGGCGGGTCAGCCCCAGCATTTT
>TRBV7-9|.|TRBJ1-2|.
CASRSQSNYGYTF
TGTGCCAGCAGATCCCAATCTAACTATGGCTACACCTTC
>TRBV13|TRBD2|TRBJ2-5|few
CASSLVAGVQETQYF
TGTGCCAGCAGCTTAGTAGCGGGAGTCCAAGAGACCCAGTACTTC
>TRBV6-1|TRBD2|TRBJ2-7|few
CASSASSGGYEQYF
TGTGCCAGCAGTGCTTCTAGCGGGGGTTACGAGCAGTACTTC
>TRBV9|.|TRBJ1-4|.
CASSVRPAGASEKLFF
TGTGCCAGCAGCGTAAGGCCCGCGGGTGCCAGCGAAAAACTGTTTTTT
>TRBV6-5|.|TRBJ1-5|.
CASSYSEGHQPQHF
TGTGCCAGCAGTTACTCGGAGGGCCATCAGCCCCAGCATTTT
>TRBV18|TRBD1|TRBJ2-2|.
CASSQGQGATGELFF
TGTGCCAGCTCACAGGGACAGGGAGCCACCGGGGAGCTGTTTTTT
>TRBV4-3|.|TRBJ1-4|.
CASSHRGGGSEKLFF
TGCGCCAGCAGCCACCGAGGGGGGGGCTCTGAAAAACTGTTTTTT
>TRBV5-1|TRBD2|TRBJ2-3|.
CASSLGAGTSGFTDTQYF
TGCGCCAGCAGCTTGGGTGCGGGGACTAGCGGGTTCACAGATACGCAGTATTTT
>TRBV18|TRBD1|TRBJ2-2|.
CASSPSGTGATGELFF
TGTGCCAGCTCACCGTCCGGGACAGGGGCTACCGGGGAGCTGTTTTTT